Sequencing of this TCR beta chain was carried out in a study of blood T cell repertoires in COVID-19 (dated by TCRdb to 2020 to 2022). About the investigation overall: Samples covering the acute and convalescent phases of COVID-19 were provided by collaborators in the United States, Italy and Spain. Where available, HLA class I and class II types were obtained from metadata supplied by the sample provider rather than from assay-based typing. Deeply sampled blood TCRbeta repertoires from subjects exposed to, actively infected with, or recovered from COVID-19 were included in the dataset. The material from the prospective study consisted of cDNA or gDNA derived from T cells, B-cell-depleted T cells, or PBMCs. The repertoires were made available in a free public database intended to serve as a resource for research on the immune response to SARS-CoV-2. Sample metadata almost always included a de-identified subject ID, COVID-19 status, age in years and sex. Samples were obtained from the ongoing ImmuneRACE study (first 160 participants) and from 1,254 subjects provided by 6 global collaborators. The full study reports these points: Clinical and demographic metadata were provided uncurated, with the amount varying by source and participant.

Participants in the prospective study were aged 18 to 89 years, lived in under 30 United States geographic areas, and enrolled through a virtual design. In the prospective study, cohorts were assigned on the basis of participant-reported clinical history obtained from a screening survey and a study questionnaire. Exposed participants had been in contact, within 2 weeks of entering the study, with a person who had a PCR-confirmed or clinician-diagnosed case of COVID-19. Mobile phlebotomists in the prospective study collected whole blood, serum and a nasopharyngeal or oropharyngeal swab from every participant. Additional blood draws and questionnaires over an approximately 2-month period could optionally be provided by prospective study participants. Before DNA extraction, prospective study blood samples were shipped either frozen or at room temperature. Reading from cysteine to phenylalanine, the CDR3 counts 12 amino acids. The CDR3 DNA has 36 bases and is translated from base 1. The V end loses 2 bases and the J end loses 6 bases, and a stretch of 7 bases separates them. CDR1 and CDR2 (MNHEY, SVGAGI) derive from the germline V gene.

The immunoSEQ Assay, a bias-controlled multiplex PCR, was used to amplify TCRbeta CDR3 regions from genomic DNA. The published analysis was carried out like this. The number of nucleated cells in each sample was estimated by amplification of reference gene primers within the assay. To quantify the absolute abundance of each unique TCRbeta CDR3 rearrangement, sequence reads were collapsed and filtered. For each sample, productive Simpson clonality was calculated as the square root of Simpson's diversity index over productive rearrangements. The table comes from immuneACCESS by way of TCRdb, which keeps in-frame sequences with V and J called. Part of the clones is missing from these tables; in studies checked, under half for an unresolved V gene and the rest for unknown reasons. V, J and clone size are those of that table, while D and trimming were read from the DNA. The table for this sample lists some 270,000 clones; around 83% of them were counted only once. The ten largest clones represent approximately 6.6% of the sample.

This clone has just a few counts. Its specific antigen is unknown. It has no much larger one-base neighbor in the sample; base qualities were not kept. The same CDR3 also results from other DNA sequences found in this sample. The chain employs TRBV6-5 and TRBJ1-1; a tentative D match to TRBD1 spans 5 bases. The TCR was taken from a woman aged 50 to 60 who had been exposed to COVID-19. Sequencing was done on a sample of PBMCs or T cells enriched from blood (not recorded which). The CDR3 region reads CASSYRGAEAFF. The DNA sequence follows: TGTGCCAGCAGTTACCGGGGGGCTGAAGCTTTCTTT.